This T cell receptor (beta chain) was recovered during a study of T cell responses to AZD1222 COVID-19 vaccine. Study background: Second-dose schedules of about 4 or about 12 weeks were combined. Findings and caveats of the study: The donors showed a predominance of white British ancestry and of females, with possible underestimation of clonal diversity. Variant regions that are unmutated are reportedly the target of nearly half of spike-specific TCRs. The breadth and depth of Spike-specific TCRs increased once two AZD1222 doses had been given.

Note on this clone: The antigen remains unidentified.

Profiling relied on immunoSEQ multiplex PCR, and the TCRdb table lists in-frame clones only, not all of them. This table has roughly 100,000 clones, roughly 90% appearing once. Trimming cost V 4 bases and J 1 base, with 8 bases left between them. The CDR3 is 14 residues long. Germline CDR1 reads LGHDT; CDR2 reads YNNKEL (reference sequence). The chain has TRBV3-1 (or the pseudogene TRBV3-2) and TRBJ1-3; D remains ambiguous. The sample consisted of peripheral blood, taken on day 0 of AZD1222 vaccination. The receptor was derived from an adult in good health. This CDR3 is CASSRTPSGNTIYF. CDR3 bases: TGTGCCAGCAGCCGAACCCCTTCTGGAAACACCATATATTTT.